Below are 23 T cell receptor beta chains sequenced from a single sample in a study of shared T cell receptors in the human thymus. This table comes from immunoSEQ multiplex PCR, and its TCRdb copy is limited to in-frame clones, with some not included. This sample has 630,000 or so clones, with about 90% found just once. The same specimen was also included in a second study, on human thymus T cells.

The sequencing input was thymocytes. These receptors came from a boy in the first two years of life with a congenital heart defect.

This chain links TRBV28 with TRBJ1-2; D possibly corresponds to TRBD1 (5 bases). Germline CDR1 MDHEN, CDR2 SYDVKM. The germline V and J ends were trimmed by 8 bases and 1 base, with 17 bases remaining between them. The CDR3 loop spans 15 amino acids. CDR3 sequence reads: CASGSGGELNYGYTF. The CDR3 DNA reads as TGTGCCAGCGGGTCGGGGGGGGAACTTAACTATGGCTACACCTTC.

The sample holds a few counts of this clone. The chain recombines TRBV4-3 with TRBJ1-3; D is possibly TRBD1 (5 bases). V was pared by 1 base and J by 0 bases, with 22 bases between. The CDR3 is 20 residues long. The germline V gene has CDR1 LGHNA and CDR2 YSLEER. CDR3 amino acids: CASSQVEVGRGGYSGNTIYF. CDR3 bases: TGCGCCAGCAGCCAAGTTGAGGTCGGGAGGGGCGGTTACTCTGGAAACACCATATATTTT.

The chain is built from TRBV30 and TRBJ2-3; D unresolved. CDR3 size: 14 residues. V gave up 4 bases and J gave up 2 bases, with 13 bases separating them. Per germline, CDR1 GTSNPN and CDR2 SVGIG (reference sequence). In nucleotides, the CDR3 is TGTGCCTGGACTAAACTGCCTCCCACAGATACGCAGTATTTT. Protein: CAWTKLPPTDTQYF. Full variable domain (remainder filled in from reference TRBV30 and TRBJ2-3): SQTIHQWPATLVQPVGSPLSLECTVEGTSNPNLYWYRQAAGRGLQLLFYSVGIGQISSEVPQNLSASRPQDRQFILSSKKLLLSDSGFYLCAWTKLPPTDTQYFGPGTRLTVL.

The chain employs TRBV5-6 and TRBJ2-2; D gene uncertain. CDR1 is SGHDT and CDR2 is YYEEEE in the germline V gene. The CDR3 has 14 residues. Trimming pared 6 bases from V and 2 bases from J, leaving 11 bases between. CDR3 region: CASKPRVNTGELFF. The CDR3 nucleotides read TGTGCCAGCAAACCACGGGTTAACACCGGGGAGCTGTTTTTT.

This clone has only a few counts. The V call is TRBV14, the J call TRBJ2-1, with D perhaps matching TRBD2 (5 bases). V shed 3 bases and J shed 1 base, with 16 bases lying between them. This CDR3 has 17 amino acids. CDR1 SGHDN and CDR2 FVKESK come from the germline V gene. The CDR3 nucleotides are TGTGCCAGCAGCCAGCAATCTGGCGGGCGATCCTACAATGAGCAGTTCTTC. This translates into CASSQQSGGRSYNEQFF.

CDR3 region: CASSQEIDRGPNNQPQHF. CDR3 in DNA: TGCGCCAGCAGCCAAGAGATCGACAGGGGACCCAACAATCAGCCCCAGCATTTT. The chain links TRBV4-1 to TRBJ1-5; TRBD1 agrees at 8 bases. Germline V gene lookup returns CDR1 MGHRA and CDR2 YSYEKL. Trimming cost V 0 bases and J 3 bases; bases outside gene matches: 10. This CDR3 region has 18 residues.

This chain connects TRBV28 to TRBJ2-7; the D gene is possibly TRBD1 (6 bases). Germline V gene sequence: CDR1 MDHEN, CDR2 SYDVKM. The CDR3 extends over 15 amino acids. V shed 5 bases and J shed 1 base, with 15 bases lying between them. The CDR3 loop reads CASSPQGWWSYEQYF. The CDR3 coding sequence is TGTGCCAGCAGTCCACAGGGTTGGTGGTCCTACGAGCAGTACTTC.

The V call is TRBV7-9, the J call TRBJ2-7; no clear D gene. CDR1 is SEHNR, CDR2 FQNEAQ, per germline (reference sequence). The CDR3 extends over 11 amino acids. V was pared by 2 bases and J by 7 bases, with 6 bases between. CDR3 residues: CASSLNREQYF. CDR3 nucleotides: TGTGCCAGCAGCTTAAACCGGGAGCAGTACTTC.

Comments on this clone: Other DNA sequences in this sample translate to the same CDR3. The rearrangement links TRBV30 to TRBJ2-7, with D possibly TRBD1 on 5 matching bases. Germline CDR1 GTSNPN, CDR2 SVGIG (reference sequence). There are 12 residues in the CDR3. V gave up 2 bases and J gave up 4 bases, with 9 bases separating them. The CDR3 reads CAWSPQGYEQYF. In DNA form, the CDR3 reads TGTGCCTGGAGTCCGCAGGGTTACGAGCAGTACTTC.

The V gene is TRBV18, the J gene TRBJ2-1, with 7 bases fitting TRBD2. The CDR3 has 16 residues. Unmatched junction bases numbered 7, after V lost 0 bases and J lost 5 bases. Germline-derived CDR1 and CDR2 are KGHSH and LQKENI. DNA of the CDR3: TGTGCCAGCTCACCACCAGGGGAGGGTTGGGACAATGAGCAGTTCTTC. Translation gives CASSPPGEGWDNEQFF.

The rearrangement uses TRBV7-8 and TRBJ2-7; maybe TRBD1 (6 bases). Trimming took off 6 bases at V and 2 bases at J, with 11 bases between the two ends. The CDR3 contains 13 residues. From germline, CDR1 is SGHVS and CDR2 FQNEAQ. This CDR3 is CASRGDTAYEQYF. CDR3 nucleotides: TGTGCCAGCAGAGGGGACACCGCCTACGAGCAGTACTTC.

This rearrangement joins TRBV6-5 to TRBJ1-1; tentative D call: TRBD1 (5 bases). This CDR3 region has 15 residues. V lost 2 bases to trimming and J lost 3 bases, with 13 bases between them. Germline V gene sequence: CDR1 MNHEY, CDR2 SVGAGI. CDR3 coding DNA: TGTGCCAGCAGTTACAGCCAGGGCGCCTACACTGAAGCTTTCTTT. This encodes CASSYSQGAYTEAFF.

This rearrangement joins TRBV27 to TRBJ2-1, with D possibly matching TRBD1 (6 bases). CDR1 is MNHEY and CDR2 is SMNVEV in the germline V gene (reference sequence). Trimming left V 1 base short and J 4 bases short, with 26 bases between. This CDR3 has 20 amino acids. The CDR3 loop reads CASSLFLGTSQGHHYNEQFF. As DNA, the CDR3 is TGTGCCAGCAGTTTATTTTTAGGAACCTCGCAGGGACACCATTACAATGAGCAGTTCTTC.

The chain employs TRBV5-6 and TRBJ2-1, with 7 bases matching TRBD2. V lost 2 bases and J lost 3; bases outside the gene matches: 14. This CDR3 is built from 18 residues. Germline V lookup: CDR1 SGHDT, CDR2 YYEEEE. CDR3 in amino acids: CASSFTAREGPDYNEQFF. Written as DNA, the CDR3 is TGTGCCAGCAGCTTCACGGCTAGGGAGGGCCCGGACTACAATGAGCAGTTCTTC.

V is TRBV28 and J is TRBJ2-7, with 7 nucleotides matching TRBD2. Germline V gene sequence: CDR1 MDHEN, CDR2 SYDVKM. Trimming at V came to 6 bases and at J to 0 bases, leaving 8 bases not matched to a gene. This CDR3 spans 15 amino acids. The CDR3 region is CASRGPGGGSYEQYF. The DNA for the CDR3 is TGTGCCAGCAGGGGACCGGGAGGAGGCTCCTACGAGCAGTACTTC.

The CDR3 DNA reads TGTGCCAGCAGCTTTGTCAGGGACGAGCAGTACTTC. Residues: CASSFVRDEQYF. The rearrangement uses TRBV5-6 and TRBJ2-7; possible D gene TRBD1, 5 bases. With 2 bases removed from V and 5 bases from J, the gap between germline ends came to 8 bases. This CDR3 has 12 residues. Germline CDR1 and CDR2: SGHDT and YYEEEE. The full variable domain, rest sourced from reference TRBV5-6 and TRBJ2-7, is DAGVTQSPTHLIKTRGQQVTLRCSPKSGHDTVSWYQQALGQGPQFIFQYYEEEERQRGNFPDRFSGHQFPNYSSELNVNALLLGDSALYLCASSFVRDEQYFGPGTRLTVT.

CDR3 region: CASSLSNLIRGNEQFF. In nucleotides, the CDR3 is TGTGCCAGCAGTTTATCAAACCTGATTCGGGGCAATGAGCAGTTCTTC. This chain links TRBV28 with TRBJ2-1; a possible D gene is TRBD2 (5 bases). Per the germline V gene, CDR1 is MDHEN and CDR2 is SYDVKM. CDR3 length equals 16 residues. V dropped 1 base and J dropped 6 bases, with 16 bases sitting between them. Combining the CDR3 with reference TRBV28 and TRBJ2-1 gives the whole variable domain DVKVTQSSRYLVKRTGEKVFLECVQDMDHENMFWYRQDPGLGLRLIYFSYDVKMKEKGDIPEGYSVSREKKERFSLILESASTNQTSMYLCASSLSNLIRGNEQFFGPGTRLTVL.

The J gene is TRBJ1-2, the V gene TRBV28; 7 bases fit TRBD1. Germline lookup yields CDR1 MDHEN and CDR2 SYDVKM. This CDR3 contains 13 residues. J gave up 7 bases and V 7 bases, and 9 bases lay outside the gene matches. This CDR3 is CASTIRGPGGYTF. The CDR3 nucleotides are TGTGCCAGCACCATAAGGGGGCCGGGTGGCTACACCTTC.

The chain couples TRBV29-1 to TRBJ2-1; the D gene is possibly TRBD1 (6 bases). The CDR3 is 15 residues long. Trimming shortened V by 4 bases and J by 4 bases, and 17 bases separated the two germline ends. Germline V gives CDR1 SQVTM, CDR2 ANQGSEA. The CDR3 region is CSVGAGVLGYNEQFF. The CDR3 nucleotides read TGCAGCGTTGGAGCAGGGGTATTGGGTTACAATGAGCAGTTCTTC.

This chain links TRBV28 with TRBJ2-4; a possible D gene is TRBD2 (8 bases). The ends were cut back, 5 bases at V and 6 bases at J, with 20 bases in the middle. The CDR3 is made up of 16 amino acids. Germline V gene sequence: CDR1 MDHEN, CDR2 SYDVKM. CDR3 protein: CASSPRQGGGTNIQYF. In nucleotides, the CDR3 is TGTGCCAGCAGTCCCCGACAGGGCGGGGGGACAAACATTCAGTACTTC.

CDR3 in amino acids: CASRLAGGPYQETQYF. The CDR3 DNA is TGTGCCAGCAGGCTAGCGGGGGGGCCGTACCAAGAGACCCAGTACTTC. The V and J genes are TRBV27 and TRBJ2-5, with TRBD2 identical over 12 bases. Trimming took 6 bases from V and 0 from J; bases not matched to a gene: 5. The CDR3 spans 16 residues. CDR1 and CDR2 from the germline V gene are MNHEY and SMNVEV (reference sequence).

This chain joins TRBV18 and TRBJ1-2; 7 nucleotides agree with TRBD1. The CDR3 has 17 amino acids. Germline CDR1 reads KGHSH; CDR2 reads LQKENI. The V gene end was trimmed by 3 bases and the J gene end by 0 bases; junction bases not matched to a gene: 10. The CDR3 nucleotides are TGTGCCAGCTCACCTCACAGGGGTCCCCCAACTAACTATGGCTACACCTTC. Translating it yields CASSPHRGPPTNYGYTF.

The V call is TRBV5-4, the J call TRBJ1-2; a weak D match, TRBD1 (5 bases). The CDR3 sequence is 14 residues long. V lost 4 bases, J lost 4 bases, and 14 bases lay in between. The germline V gene encodes CDR1 SGHNT and CDR2 YYREEE (reference sequence). The CDR3 sequence: CASSRLGRRYGYTF. CDR3 sequence (DNA): TGTGCCAGCAGCCGCCTGGGGCGACGCTATGGCTACACCTTC. Supplemented by reference TRBV5-4 and TRBJ1-2, the full variable domain reads ETGVTQSPTHLIKTRGQQVTLRCSSQSGHNTVSWYQQALGQGPQFIFQYYREEENGRGNFPPRFSGLQFPNYSSELNVNALELDDSALYLCASSRLGRRYGYTFGSGTRLTVV.